These 16 T cell receptor beta chains were sequenced from one sample in a study of CD8 T cells in ankylosing spondylitis. From the 5' RACE reads, TCRdb called clonotypes with MiXCR, one entry per CDR3 protein. Of a few hundred thousand distinct CDR3 sequences detected, around 18% appear once; the ten largest clones hold around 8%. Sequenced input: blood, either unsorted or a sorted T cell fraction (not recorded which). All receptors derive from a male donor with ankylosing spondylitis or in good health (not recorded which).

This clonotype was counted ten times or more. This sequence joins TRBV4-1 and TRBJ2-1; possible D gene TRBD2, 6 bases. V was clipped by 1 base and J by 4 bases, with 14 bases between them. The V gene's germline CDR1 is MGHRA and CDR2 YSYEKL. The CDR3 length is 16 residues. CDR3 in amino acids: CASSQAQSGRYNEQFF. The CDR3 nucleotides read TGCGCCAGCAGCCAAGCCCAGTCGGGGAGGTACAATGAGCAGTTCTTC.

This clonotype has at least ten counts. V and J are TRBV29-1 and TRBJ1-3, with a weak D call TRBD1 (5 bases). The germline gives CDR1 SQVTM, CDR2 ANQGSEA. This CDR3 has 14 residues. Deletions cut 6 bases from V and 2 bases from J, with 14 bases between. CDR3 coding DNA: TGCAGCGTCATGACAGCGAGGGCTGGAAACACCATATATTTT. Translating gives CSVMTARAGNTIYF.

This rearrangement joins TRBV2 to TRBJ2-3; D is unresolved. CDR3 size: 15 residues. V lost 3 bases and J lost 2, with 12 bases in between. Germline CDR1 reads SNHLY; CDR2 reads FYNNEI. The CDR3: CASSDQQTYTDTQYF. The CDR3, as DNA: TGTGCCAGCAGTGACCAACAGACTTACACAGATACGCAGTATTTT.

This clonotype has a count of ten or more. V and J are TRBV29-1 and TRBJ1-1; no clear D. V lost 0 bases, J lost 8 bases, and 10 bases lay in between. The CDR3 runs to 12 residues. Germline V gene sequence: CDR1 SQVTM, CDR2 ANQGSEA. CDR3 DNA sequence: TGCAGCGTTGAAGAGGCTCCGGGGGAAGCTTTCTTT. This codes for CSVEEAPGEAFF.

V is TRBV6-5 and J is TRBJ2-2, with 9 bases lining up with TRBD2. Germline V lookup: CDR1 MNHEY, CDR2 SVGAGI. The V and J ends lost 4 bases and 4 bases, in that order; junction bases with no gene match: 4. The CDR3 contains 15 residues. The CDR3 DNA reads as TGTGCCAGCAGTTTAGCGGGAGTGGGCACCGGGGAGCTGTTTTTT. As protein: CASSLAGVGTGELFF.

Written as DNA, the CDR3 is TGCAGTGCTGTAGTTCTAGCCAAAAACATTCAGTACTTC. This translates into CSAVVLAKNIQYF. This chain uses TRBV20-1 with TRBJ2-4; D gene ambiguous. Deletions cut 5 bases from V and 0 bases from J, with 8 bases between. In germline, CDR1 is DFQATT, CDR2 SNEGSKA (reference sequence). The CDR3 is 13 amino acids.

This clonotype was observed at least ten times. The chain is built from TRBV5-1 and TRBJ2-2; 11 bases agree with TRBD1. The germline V gene encodes CDR1 SGHRS and CDR2 YFSETQ. This CDR3 contains 16 residues. V was clipped by 2 bases and J by 7 bases; unmatched bases: 7. The CDR3, as DNA: TGCGCCAGCAGCTTAAGTGGACAGGGGGCCTACGGGGAGCTGTTTTTT. Its translation: CASSLSGQGAYGELFF.

The chain uses TRBV30 and TRBJ2-3, with D possibly matching TRBD2 (5 bases). The CDR3 sequence is 14 residues long. CDR1 is GTSNPN and CDR2 is SVGIG in the germline V gene (reference sequence). V was pared by 0 bases and J by 0 bases, with 7 bases between. CDR3 in amino acids: CAWSVGGSTDTQYF. CDR3 nucleotides: TGTGCCTGGAGTGTGGGCGGGAGCACAGATACGCAGTATTTT.

The chain carries TRBV7-9 and TRBJ1-2; 8 positions match TRBD1. The germline gives CDR1 SEHNR, CDR2 FQNEAQ (reference sequence). CDR3 length: 15 residues. The trim removed 4 bases at V and 4 bases at J, leaving 8 bases unmatched. CDR3 in amino acids: CASSSLRQGIYGYTF. CDR3 bases: TGTGCCAGCAGCTCCCTGAGACAGGGGATCTATGGCTACACCTTC.

This clonotype has ten or more counts. The rearrangement links TRBV15 to TRBJ2-1; 7 bases line up with TRBD2. The trim removed 0 bases at V and 7 bases at J, leaving 3 bases unmatched. Germline V gives CDR1 LNHNV, CDR2 YYDKDF (reference sequence). The CDR3 runs to 14 residues. The CDR3 loop is CATSRDPLANEQFF. Written as DNA, the CDR3 is TGTGCCACCAGCAGAGATCCACTAGCGAATGAGCAGTTCTTC.

This clonotype was seen more than once but under ten times. This chain connects TRBV20-1 to TRBJ2-1; D unclear. The CDR3 runs 11 residues. V was cut by 5 bases and J by 10 bases, with 12 bases left in between. Germline CDR1 is DFQATT and CDR2 is SNEGSKA (reference sequence). The CDR3 bases are TGCAGTGCTCCCGTTAGTATCGAGCAGTTCTTC. Protein sequence: CSAPVSIEQFF.

The table lists this clonotype with many counts. The chain links TRBV5-1 to TRBJ2-3, with D uncertain. The CDR3 extends over 14 amino acids. Germline CDR1 SGHRS, CDR2 YFSETQ. V lost 1 base and J lost 3, with 9 bases in between. The CDR3: CASSLSAVTDTQYF. DNA of the CDR3: TGCGCCAGCAGCTTGTCAGCCGTGACAGATACGCAGTATTTT.

This clonotype turned up a few times. The DNA for the CDR3 is TGTGCCAGCAGCTTAGGGAGCGGGAGAGAGGCAGATACGCAGTATTTT. This translates into CASSLGSGREADTQYF. J is TRBJ2-3 and V is TRBV7-6, with 8 bases matching TRBD2. The J segment lost 4 bases and the V segment lost 1 base, leaving 7 bases of the junction unmatched. The CDR3 length is 16 residues. CDR1 and CDR2 from the germline V gene are SGHVS and FNYEAQ.

The chain couples TRBV7-3 to TRBJ2-6, with D hard to call. The germline V and J ends were trimmed by 5 bases and 0 bases, with 17 bases remaining between them. CDR3 length: 18 residues. Germline V gives CDR1 SGHTA, CDR2 FQGTGA. CDR3: CASSAQRAAFSGANVLTF. The CDR3 DNA follows: TGTGCCAGCAGCGCACAAAGGGCAGCTTTCTCTGGGGCCAACGTCCTGACTTTC.

CDR3 amino acids: CASSPVNYGYTF. The CDR3 nucleotides are TGTGCCAGCAGCCCGGTCAACTATGGCTACACCTTC. This chain links TRBV7-9 with TRBJ1-2; D unresolved. Trimming took off 5 bases at V and 2 bases at J, with 6 bases between the two ends. The CDR3 is 12 residues long. The germline V gene has CDR1 SEHNR and CDR2 FQNEAQ (reference sequence).

This clonotype occurred a few times. The rearrangement links TRBV9 to TRBJ2-3; 9 bases are a match to TRBD2. This CDR3 is 17 amino acids long. Losses at the gene ends were 0 bases for V and 4 bases for J; bases not matched to a gene: 9. Per the germline V gene, CDR1 is SGDLS and CDR2 is YYNGEE. The CDR3: CASSVGGKKREADTQYF. The DNA of the CDR3 is TGTGCCAGCAGCGTAGGGGGGAAGAAGCGGGAGGCAGATACGCAGTATTTT.